This passage covers 22 T cell receptor beta chains from one sample sequenced in a study of blood T cell repertoires in COVID-19. Only in-frame clones appear in the TCRdb table, and some are missing; sequencing was by immunoSEQ multiplex PCR. The sample carries under 150,000 clones, more than 70% recorded once. The sample comprised peripheral blood. Every receptor here comes from a human donor in a cohort sampled during active COVID-19.

This clone was observed once. The gene calls are TRBV7-2 and TRBJ1-5; TRBD1 might be the D (5 bases). The V gene's germline CDR1 is SGHTA and CDR2 FQGNSA. The CDR3 totals 16 residues. The V end lost 1 base, the J end lost 3 bases, and 13 bases lay between the germline ends. CDR3 region: CASSLGGRGSNQPQHF. CDR3 bases: TGTGCCAGCAGCTTAGGGGGCCGAGGTTCCAATCAGCCCCAGCATTTT.

This chain links TRBV4-3 with TRBJ2-2, with 8 bases that match TRBD1. Germline loops: CDR1 LGHNA, CDR2 YSLEER. The V gene end was trimmed by 0 bases and the J gene end by 4 bases; junction bases not matched to a gene: 4. The CDR3 is 16 amino acids. The CDR3 DNA reads TGCGCCAGCAGCCAAGACAGGGGGCTGTTCACCGGGGAGCTGTTTTTT. It specifies CASSQDRGLFTGELFF.

The V and J genes are TRBV7-9 and TRBJ1-4, with TRBD1 matching over 8 bases. CDR3 length: 14 amino acids. Germline V gene lookup returns CDR1 SEHNR and CDR2 FQNEAQ (reference sequence). J lost 8 bases, V lost 2 bases, and 4 bases had no gene match. For the CDR3, the DNA is TGTGCCAGCAGCTTAACGCAGGGGGCCGAAAAACTGTTTTTT. Amino acids: CASSLTQGAEKLFF.

The chain's CDR3 is CASSPETGPYEQYF. DNA of the CDR3: TGTGCCAGCTCACCGGAGACAGGGCCCTACGAGCAGTACTTC. The chain recombines TRBV18 with TRBJ2-7, with 7 bases that match TRBD1. Germline assignment: CDR1 KGHSH and CDR2 LQKENI. Trimming cost V 3 bases and J 2 bases; bases outside gene matches: 4. The CDR3 loop spans 14 amino acids.

The chain uses TRBV10-3 and TRBJ1-2; 7 nucleotides line up with TRBD1. V lost 0 bases and J lost 1; bases outside the gene matches: 5. There are 16 residues in the CDR3. The germline V gene encodes CDR1 ENHRY and CDR2 SYGVKD. Here the CDR3 DNA reads TGTGCCATCAGTGAGTCTCGGGACAGACTTAACTATGGCTACACCTTC. This encodes CAISESRDRLNYGYTF.

The chain is built from TRBV5-1 and TRBJ2-1, with TRBD1 matching over 7 bases. The CDR3 extends over 14 amino acids. Looked up from germline, CDR1 is SGHRS and CDR2 is YFSETQ. V dropped 1 base and J dropped 6; count of bases not matched to a gene: 4. The CDR3 region is CASSLQTGLNEQFF. The CDR3 nucleotides are TGCGCCAGCAGCTTGCAGACAGGGCTCAATGAGCAGTTCTTC. The whole variable domain, filled in from reference TRBV5-1 and TRBJ2-1, reads KAGVTQTPRYLIKTRGQQVTLSCSPISGHRSVSWYQQTPGQGLQFLFEYFSETQRNKGNFPGRFSGRQFSNSRSEMNVSTLELGDSALYLCASSLQTGLNEQFFGPGTRLTVL.

Only one count was recorded for this clone. The gene calls are TRBV24-1 and TRBJ2-1; 7 bases are a match to TRBD2. Germline CDR1 KGHDR, CDR2 SFDVKD. CDR3 length: 11 residues. The J segment lost 11 bases and the V segment lost 4 bases, leaving 1 base of the junction unmatched. CDR3 bases: TGTGCCACCAGTGAGGGACTACAGCAGTTCTTC. Amino acids: CATSEGLQQFF.

This sequence joins TRBV7-2 and TRBJ2-2; D might be TRBD2 (6 bases). Germline V CDR1 and CDR2: SGHTA, FQGNSA. This CDR3 spans 13 amino acids. The V end lost 5 bases, the J end lost 8 bases, and 12 bases lay between the germline ends. CDR3 nucleotide sequence: TGTGCCAGCAGCCTGGGACTTAAAGGGGAGCTGTTTTTT. Translation gives CASSLGLKGELFF.

The genes are TRBV20-1 and TRBJ2-5; tentatively, D is TRBD2 (5 bases). CDR3 size: 15 residues. In germline, CDR1 is DFQATT, CDR2 SNEGSKA (reference sequence). The V end lost 3 bases, the J end lost 4 bases, and 18 bases lay between the germline ends. CDR3 in DNA: TGCAGTGCTAGTCGAAGTCCTAGCAAGAGAGAGACCCAGTACTTC. It yields the protein CSASRSPSKRETQYF.

This chain connects TRBV3-1 (or the pseudogene TRBV3-2) to TRBJ2-5; possible D gene TRBD1, 7 bases. Germline CDR1 reads LGHDT; CDR2 reads YNNKEL (reference sequence). The CDR3 sequence is 14 residues long. The V gene lost 1 base and the J gene lost 5 bases, with 11 bases spanning the gap. The CDR3 DNA sequence: TGTGCCAGCAGCCAAGTGGCAGGGGGGGAGACCCAGTACTTC. Its protein product is CASSQVAGGETQYF.

The CDR3 sequence is CAISVAARNEQFF. The CDR3 coding sequence is TGTGCCATCAGTGTAGCGGCGAGGAATGAGCAGTTCTTC. This chain links TRBV10-3 with TRBJ2-1; TRBD2 is a possible D gene (6 bases). V dropped 4 bases and J dropped 7 bases, with 11 bases sitting between them. This CDR3 is 13 amino acids long. Germline loops: CDR1 ENHRY, CDR2 SYGVKD.

Only a few counts were recorded for this clone. This sequence joins TRBV18 and TRBJ1-3, with D uncertain. Looked up from germline, CDR1 is KGHSH and CDR2 is LQKENI. Trimming took 4 bases from V and 0 from J, leaving 10 bases between them. The CDR3 is made up of 15 amino acids. CDR3 bases: TGTGCCAGCTCACTAGCCGGAATCTCTGGAAACACCATATATTTT. It is translated as CASSLAGISGNTIYF.

This clone qualifies as medium-sized (0.01 to 0.1%). The chain has TRBV15 and TRBJ1-1; no clear D gene. CDR1 is LNHNV and CDR2 is YYDKDF in the germline V gene (reference sequence). This CDR3 has 15 residues. V gave up 3 bases and J gave up 5 bases, with 16 bases separating them. DNA for the CDR3: TGTGCCACCAGCAGTGCCGAGGTCTTCGGGACTGAAGCTTTCTTT. Translated: CATSSAEVFGTEAFF.

The chain employs TRBV6-1 and TRBJ1-4, with TRBD1 as a possible D gene (5 bases). V was pared by 0 bases and J by 8 bases, with 13 bases between. The CDR3 extends over 15 amino acids. Germline CDR1 reads MNHNS; CDR2 reads SASEGT. CDR3 nucleotides: TGTGCCAGCAGTGAAGCGGGGGGAGTGGGCGAAAAACTGTTTTTT. Amino acid sequence: CASSEAGGVGEKLFF.

V and J are TRBV9 and TRBJ2-7; 12 bases are shared with TRBD1. This CDR3 has 16 residues. CDR1 and CDR2 (germline): SGDLS, YYNGEE. Unmatched junction bases numbered 9, after V lost 4 bases and J lost 4 bases. The CDR3 region has the DNA TGTGCCAGCAGCTCTTATGGGGGACAGGGGGCTTACGAGCAGTACTTC. This translates into CASSSYGGQGAYEQYF. Full variable domain (missing parts from reference TRBV9 and TRBJ2-7): DSGVTQTPKHLITATGQRVTLRCSPRSGDLSVYWYQQSLDQGLQFLIQYYNGEERAKGNILERFSAQQFPDLHSELNLSSLELGDSALYFCASSSYGGQGAYEQYFGPGTRLTVT.

This chain links TRBV6-5 with TRBJ2-7, with 10 nucleotides matching TRBD2. V was pared by 6 bases and J by 4 bases, with 6 bases of the junction left unmatched. Looked up from germline, CDR1 is MNHEY and CDR2 is SVGAGI. The CDR3 has 14 amino acids. The CDR3 reads CASRDSGGPYEQYF. The CDR3 bases are TGTGCCAGCAGGGATAGCGGGGGGCCATACGAGCAGTACTTC.

V is TRBV9 and J is TRBJ2-3; 9 nucleotides match TRBD2. Germline values: CDR1 SGDLS, CDR2 YYNGEE. The CDR3 contains 16 residues. Trimming took 0 bases from V and 3 from J; bases not matched to a gene: 5. Here the CDR3 DNA reads TGTGCCAGCAGCGTAGCTGGCCTAGCGGGGACAGATACGCAGTATTTT. Encoded protein: CASSVAGLAGTDTQYF.

The V call is TRBV7-9, the J call TRBJ2-7, with D possibly matching TRBD2 (6 bases). Germline assignment: CDR1 SEHNR and CDR2 FQNEAQ (reference sequence). V gave up 4 bases and J gave up 2 bases, with 12 bases separating them. This CDR3 has 14 residues. CDR3 protein: CASSSDGGAYEQYF. The CDR3 nucleotides are TGTGCCAGCAGCTCGGACGGGGGAGCCTACGAGCAGTACTTC.

The rearrangement uses TRBV25-1 and TRBJ2-3, with 7 bases fitting TRBD2. CDR1 is MGHDK, CDR2 SYGVNS, per germline. The trim removed 2 bases at V and 0 bases at J, leaving 8 bases unmatched. The CDR3 runs to 17 residues. The CDR3 bases are TGTGCCAGCAGTGAAAGGAGAACTAGCGCTAGCACAGATACGCAGTATTTT. This translates into CASSERRTSASTDTQYF.

The J gene is TRBJ1-5, the V gene TRBV19, with TRBD1 matching over 7 bases. The CDR3 has 17 amino acids. The ends lost 0 bases at V and 0 bases at J; junction bases unmatched: 5. Germline V gives CDR1 LNHDA, CDR2 SQIVND (reference sequence). The CDR3 reads CASSIDWTGLSNQPQHF. The CDR3 coding sequence is TGTGCCAGTAGTATAGACTGGACAGGCCTTAGCAATCAGCCCCAGCATTTT.

The chain couples TRBV7-9 to TRBJ2-7, with 8 bases matching TRBD2. Germline V gene lookup returns CDR1 SEHNR and CDR2 FQNEAQ (reference sequence). The CDR3 is made up of 17 amino acids. Germline trimming cut 1 base from V and 3 bases from J; bases unmatched to any gene: 11. The CDR3 bases are TGTGCCAGCAGCTTAGTGAAGAAGGGACTAGGGCACTACGAGCAGTACTTC. This codes for CASSLVKKGLGHYEQYF.

V usage is TRBV3-1 (or the pseudogene TRBV3-2) and J usage is TRBJ2-7; 7 positions agree with TRBD2. This CDR3 spans 15 amino acids. Trimming took 4 bases from V and 2 from J; bases not matched to a gene: 8. Germline V gene data show CDR1 as LGHDT and CDR2 as YNNKEL (reference sequence). CDR3 in amino acids: CASSLGMGGAYEQYF. In DNA form, the CDR3 reads TGTGCCAGCAGCCTGGGCATGGGGGGGGCCTACGAGCAGTACTTC.